Presented here are 9 T cell receptor beta chains from one specimen sequenced in a study of blood T cell repertoires in COVID-19 (dated by TCRdb to the early 2020s). Receptor libraries were prepared by the immunoSEQ multiplex PCR assay. The clones in this table, taken by TCRdb from immuneACCESS, are in-frame only. Not every clone is retained; where verified, under half of the shortfall comes from an unresolved V gene, and the cause of the rest is unknown. The sample table lists approximately 320,000 clones, roughly 85% of them with a count of one. Just over 7% of the sample is in the top ten clones. The sequenced sample was peripheral blood. Receptor source: a human donor in a cohort sampled during active COVID-19.

This clone has only a few counts. The chain couples TRBV6-2 or TRBV6-3 to TRBJ2-7; possibly TRBD1 for D (5 bases). Looked up from germline, CDR1 is MNHEY and CDR2 is SVGEGT. Trimming shortened V by 5 bases and J by 3 bases, and 14 bases separated the two germline ends. The CDR3 is made up of 14 amino acids. The CDR3 reads CASSPGPGLYEQYF. Here the CDR3 DNA reads TGTGCCAGCAGTCCCGGGCCAGGGCTCTACGAGCAGTACTTC.

The rearrangement joins TRBV7-9 to TRBJ1-2; D unclear. Germline CDR1 SEHNR, CDR2 FQNEAQ (reference sequence). The CDR3 runs to 12 residues. Trimming removed 4 bases from V and 7 bases from J, with 10 bases in between. The CDR3 DNA is TGTGCCAGCAGCTATGTAGATCGTGGCTACACCTTC. This sequence encodes CASSYVDRGYTF.

The chain uses TRBV30 and TRBJ1-1; D ambiguous. Trimming removed 0 bases at V and 2 bases at J, with 7 bases between. Germline CDR1 GTSNPN, CDR2 SVGIG (reference sequence). This CDR3 comprises 13 residues. The CDR3 loop reads CAWSVNSNTEAFF. CDR3 nucleotides: TGTGCCTGGAGTGTAAATAGTAACACTGAAGCTTTCTTT. The complete variable domain, with remaining parts taken from reference TRBV30 and TRBJ1-1, reads SQTIHQWPATLVQPVGSPLSLECTVEGTSNPNLYWYRQAAGRGLQLLFYSVGIGQISSEVPQNLSASRPQDRQFILSSKKLLLSDSGFYLCAWSVNSNTEAFFGQGTRLTVV.

The rearrangement joins TRBV3-1 (or the pseudogene TRBV3-2) to TRBJ2-5; D perhaps matches TRBD2 (5 bases). Germline V gives CDR1 LGHDT, CDR2 YNNKEL (reference sequence). The V end lost 4 bases, the J end lost 2 bases, and 11 bases lay between the germline ends. The length of the CDR3 is 14 residues. The DNA for the CDR3 is TGTGCCAGCAGCCCTCAGAGGGTGCAAGAGACCCAGTACTTC. It codes for CASSPQRVQETQYF.

This chain connects TRBV6-1 to TRBJ1-1; D remains unclear. The CDR3 consists of 15 residues. V lost 3 bases and J lost 0, with 11 bases in between. Germline lookup yields CDR1 MNHNS and CDR2 SASEGT. Here the CDR3 reads CASSDPATMNTEAFF. In nucleotides, the CDR3 is TGTGCCAGCAGTGATCCGGCAACTATGAACACTGAAGCTTTCTTT.

This rearrangement joins TRBV19 to TRBJ2-1; D call uncertain. Germline-derived CDR1 and CDR2 are LNHDA and SQIVND (reference sequence). With 6 bases removed from V and 1 base from J, the gap between germline ends came to 13 bases. The CDR3 totals 15 residues. For the CDR3, the DNA is TGTGCCAGTAGAGGCGGAGCCGGGTCCTACAATGAGCAGTTCTTC. This gives the protein CASRGGAGSYNEQFF.

The rearrangement links TRBV4-2 to TRBJ2-1, with D perhaps matching TRBD1 (6 bases). Deletions cut 1 base from V and 6 bases from J, with 13 bases between. This CDR3 has 15 residues. Germline V gene data show CDR1 as LGHNA and CDR2 as YNFKEQ. The CDR3 DNA reads as TGTGCCAGCAGCCAAGGTCAGGGGATTAGCAATGAGCAGTTCTTC. Translated, it gives CASSQGQGISNEQFF.

The chain joins TRBV30 to TRBJ2-7; D is undetermined. Deletions cut 3 bases from V and 6 bases from J, with 15 bases between. The germline gives CDR1 GTSNPN, CDR2 SVGIG (reference sequence). This CDR3 region has 13 residues. Here the CDR3 reads CAWRKNLPGEQYF. CDR3 nucleotides: TGTGCCTGGAGGAAAAATCTACCGGGCGAGCAGTACTTC.

This chain uses TRBV7-2 with TRBJ1-4; 10 bases align to TRBD1. There are 15 residues in the CDR3. Germline-derived CDR1 and CDR2 are SGHTA and FQGNSA. After removal of 5 bases from V and 7 bases from J, the junction contained 7 bases not matched to a gene. CDR3 region: CASSLRQGAGEKLFF. Written as DNA, the CDR3 is TGTGCCAGCAGCCTGAGACAGGGGGCAGGTGAAAAACTGTTTTTT.